This T cell receptor beta chain was captured in a study of relationships among human T cell subsets. Study results and limitations: Over 55% of CD8+ cytotoxic sequences were in clones over 100 reads; regulatory and Th2 had few. Many CDR3s were shared across Th1, Th2 and regulatory subsets. Bead-based sorting did not rule out CD4+CD8+ double-positive cells.

CD4+CD25-CD294+ Th2 cells were bead-selected for CD294 once CD4+CD56+ natural killer T cells were depleted. The T cell receptor alpha and beta CDR3 regions were amplified from mRNA by semiquantitative ARM-PCR. Tagged nested gene-specific primers were used first, then communal superprimers amplified exponentially. Nested primers were removed by exonuclease before the second PCR round. TCRdb independently ran MiXCR on the multiplex PCR reads; one entry per CDR3 protein. Among under 5,000 distinct CDR3 sequences listed, roughly 51% were seen once. For this clonotype: The target antigen is unknown.

The germline gives CDR1 MNHEY, CDR2 SMNVEV (reference sequence). This CDR3 region has 14 residues. The receptor comes from a man aged 35 to 55 in good health. The sequencing sample was made of CD4+ Th2 cells sorted from blood. This rearrangement joins TRBV27 to TRBJ2-1, with D perhaps TRBD1 (6 bases). The J call may be faulty, since TRBJ2-7 better matches the DNA end. The CDR3 coding sequence is TGTGCCAGCAGTTTGGTACAGGGCGGCAATGAGCAGTACTTC. Amino acid sequence: CASSLVQGGNEQYF.